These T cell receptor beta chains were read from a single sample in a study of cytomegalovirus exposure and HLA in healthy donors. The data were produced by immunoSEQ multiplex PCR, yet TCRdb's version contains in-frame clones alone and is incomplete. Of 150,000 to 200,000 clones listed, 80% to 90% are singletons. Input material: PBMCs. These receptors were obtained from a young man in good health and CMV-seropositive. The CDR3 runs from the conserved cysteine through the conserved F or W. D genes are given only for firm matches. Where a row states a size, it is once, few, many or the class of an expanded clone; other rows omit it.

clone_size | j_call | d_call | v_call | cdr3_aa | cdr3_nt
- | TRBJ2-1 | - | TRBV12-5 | CASGLSTTFAEQFF | TGTGCTAGTGGTCTCTCTACTACGTTTGCTGAGCAGTTCTTC
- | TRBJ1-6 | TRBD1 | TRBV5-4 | CASSREQGARNSPLHF | TGTGCCAGCAGCCGTGAACAGGGGGCTAGGAATTCACCCCTCCACTTT
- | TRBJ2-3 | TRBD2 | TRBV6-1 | CASSESAGGPDTQYF | TGTGCCAGCAGTGAGTCAGCGGGGGGGCCGGATACGCAGTATTTT
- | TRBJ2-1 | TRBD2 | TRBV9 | CASSGGGRNEQFF | TGTGCCAGCAGCGGCGGGGGGAGGAATGAGCAGTTCTTC
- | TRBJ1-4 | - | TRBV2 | CASSDGGRKGEKLFF | TGTGCCAGCAGTGACGGTGGCAGGAAAGGTGAAAAACTGTTTTTT
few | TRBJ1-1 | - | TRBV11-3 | CASSLVRVPTEAFF | TGTGCCAGCAGCTTAGTGAGGGTCCCCACTGAAGCTTTCTTT
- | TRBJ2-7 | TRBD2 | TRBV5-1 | CASRTSGGPSPYEQYF | TGCGCCAGCAGGACTAGCGGGGGCCCCAGTCCCTACGAGCAGTACTTC
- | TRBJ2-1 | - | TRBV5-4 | CASSSKASQRNEQFF | TGTGCCAGCAGCTCGAAGGCTAGTCAGAGGAATGAGCAGTTCTTC
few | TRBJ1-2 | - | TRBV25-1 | CASSDQRRGWIGYTF | TGTGCCAGCAGTGACCAACGGAGGGGCTGGATTGGCTACACCTTC
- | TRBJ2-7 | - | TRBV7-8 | CASSLYNEQYF | TGTGCCAGCAGCTTATACAACGAGCAGTACTTC
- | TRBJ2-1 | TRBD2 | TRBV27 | CASSSYRTSSYNEQFF | TGTGCCAGCAGTTCCTACCGGACTAGTTCCTACAATGAGCAGTTCTTC
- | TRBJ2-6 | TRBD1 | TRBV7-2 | CASSLEGTGVGANVLTF | TGTGCCAGCAGCTTAGAGGGGACAGGGGTTGGGGCCAACGTCCTGACTTTC
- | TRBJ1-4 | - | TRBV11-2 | CASSLSAGQFANEKLFF | TGTGCCAGCAGCTTATCGGCTGGACAGTTCGCGAATGAAAAACTGTTTTTT
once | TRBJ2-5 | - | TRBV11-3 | CASSSSGGGETQYF | TGTGCCAGCAGCTCTTCGGGGGGCGGTGAGACCCAGTACTTC
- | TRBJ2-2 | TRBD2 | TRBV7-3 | CASSPLSTSGGPGELFF | TGTGCCAGCAGCCCCCTGAGTACTAGCGGGGGGCCCGGGGAGCTGTTTTTT
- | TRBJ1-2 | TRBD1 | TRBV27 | CASSPNRGRNYGYTF | TGTGCCAGCAGTCCGAACAGGGGGCGGAACTATGGCTACACCTTC
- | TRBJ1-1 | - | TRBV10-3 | CAISESRAGDTEAFF | TGTGCCATCAGTGAGTCTCGAGCAGGGGACACTGAAGCTTTCTTT
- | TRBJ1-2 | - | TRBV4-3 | CASSQEGGRGDGYTF | TGCGCCAGCAGCCAAGAAGGGGGACGGGGGGACGGCTACACCTTC
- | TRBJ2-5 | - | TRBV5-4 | CASSSRGRPSGGRETQYF | TGTGCCAGCAGCTCGAGGGGGCGCCCTTCAGGGGGGCGAGAGACCCAGTACTTC
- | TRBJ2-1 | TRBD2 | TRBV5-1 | CASSRTSGGASRFF | TGCGCCAGCAGCAGAACTAGCGGGGGGGCTAGTCGGTTCTTC
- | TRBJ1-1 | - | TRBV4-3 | CASSQVFGRVGTEAFF | TGCGCCAGCAGCCAAGTTTTCGGCAGGGTAGGGACTGAAGCTTTCTTT
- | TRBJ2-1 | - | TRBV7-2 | CASSLVGQGIYNEQFF | TGTGCCAGCAGCTTAGTAGGCCAGGGAATCTACAATGAGCAGTTCTTC
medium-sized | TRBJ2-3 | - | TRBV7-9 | CATDTLGVTTTRTDTQYF | TGTGCCACCGACACCCTGGGCGTTACAACGACCCGCACAGATACGCAGTATTTT
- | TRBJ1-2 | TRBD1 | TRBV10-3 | CAISTGTGVYGYTF | TGTGCCATCAGCACTGGGACAGGGGTCTATGGCTACACCTTC
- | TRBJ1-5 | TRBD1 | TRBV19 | CASRVTGGNQPQHF | TGTGCCAGTAGGGTGACAGGGGGCAATCAGCCCCAGCATTTT
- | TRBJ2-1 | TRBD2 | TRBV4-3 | CASSQEGSGGFHEQFF | TGCGCCAGCAGCCAAGAAGGGAGCGGGGGGTTCCATGAGCAGTTCTTC
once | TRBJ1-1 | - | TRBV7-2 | CASRLAGANTEAFF | TGTGCCAGCAGGCTGGCGGGGGCTAACACTGAAGCTTTCTTT
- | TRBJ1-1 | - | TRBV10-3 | CAISESAGAGEAFF | TGTGCCATCAGTGAGTCGGCAGGGGCGGGTGAAGCTTTCTTT
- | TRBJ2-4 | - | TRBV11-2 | CASSLDSYSQYF | TGTGCCAGCAGCTTGGACTCCTACAGTCAGTACTTC
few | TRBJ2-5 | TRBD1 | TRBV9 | CASSSQTGGGGETQYF | TGTGCCAGCAGTTCGCAGACAGGGGGCGGAGGGGAGACCCAGTACTTC
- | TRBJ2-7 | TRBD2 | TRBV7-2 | CASSPRGGRNYEQYF | TGTGCCAGCAGCCCCCGGGGGGGACGGAATTACGAGCAGTACTTC
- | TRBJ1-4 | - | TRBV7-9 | CASSGNGVLGKLFF | TGTGCCAGCAGCGGTAACGGGGTTTTAGGGAAACTGTTTTTT